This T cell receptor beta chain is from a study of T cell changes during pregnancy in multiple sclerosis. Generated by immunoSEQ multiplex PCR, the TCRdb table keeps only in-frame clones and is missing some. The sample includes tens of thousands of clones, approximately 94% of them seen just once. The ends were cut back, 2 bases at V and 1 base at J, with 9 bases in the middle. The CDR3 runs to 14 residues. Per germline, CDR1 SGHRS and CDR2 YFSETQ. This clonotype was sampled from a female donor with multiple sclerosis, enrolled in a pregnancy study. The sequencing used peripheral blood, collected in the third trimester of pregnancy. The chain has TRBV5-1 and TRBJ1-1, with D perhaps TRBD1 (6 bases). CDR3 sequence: CASSFKGQNTEAFF. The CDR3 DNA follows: TGCGCCAGCAGCTTCAAGGGACAGAACACTGAAGCTTTCTTT.